This T cell receptor beta chain came from a study of blood T cells in healthy people across ages. Worth noting for this clonotype: The antigen is not known.

CDR1 is SGDLS and CDR2 is YYNGEE in the germline V gene. V was clipped by 9 bases and J by 0 bases, with 16 bases between them. The CDR3 sequence is 16 residues long. For the second PCR, which ran for roughly 7 to 11 cycles, a sample-barcoded 5' primer and a J-beta primer mix were used. Using its own MiXCR run on the 5' RACE reads, TCRdb lists one record per CDR3 protein. The table lists around 1,000,000 distinct CDR3 sequences, roughly two fifths of them singletons. Study findings and constraints: Age brought a roughly linear fall in TCR beta diversity measured per million T cells. Long-lived donors exceeded aged donors in naive CD4+ cells and diversity.

The sequencing sample was made of blood. This rearrangement joins TRBV9 to TRBJ2-6; a weak D match, TRBD1 (5 bases). The TCR sequence derives from a man between 18 and 35 years old in good health. CDR3 region: CAITTDSSSGANVLTF. In nucleotides, the CDR3 is TGTGCCATAACGACCGACAGTTCCTCTGGGGCCAACGTCCTGACTTTC.